Below, 29 T cell receptor beta chains from the same sample are listed, as sequenced in a study of blood T cell repertoires in COVID-19. The data were produced by immunoSEQ multiplex PCR, yet TCRdb's version contains in-frame clones alone and is incomplete. The table records roughly 100,000 clones, roughly 80% of them present only once. The sample taken for sequencing was peripheral blood. The receptor set was obtained from an elderly woman with acute or convalescent COVID-19.

CDR3 nucleotide sequence: TGCGCCAGCACCCCTGAGAGGGGGCGCACAGATACGCAGTATTTT. Residues: CASTPERGRTDTQYF. The chain couples TRBV5-1 to TRBJ2-3; 7 nucleotides agree with TRBD1. From germline, CDR1 is SGHRS and CDR2 YFSETQ. The CDR3 extends over 15 amino acids. V shed 6 bases and J 1 base; nucleotides not matched to a gene: 8.

The chain recombines TRBV5-8 with TRBJ2-6, with TRBD1 matching 8 bases. The J segment lost 3 bases and the V segment lost 4 bases, leaving 3 bases of the junction unmatched. Germline-derived CDR1 and CDR2 are SGHTS and YDEGEE. This CDR3 is built from 15 residues. In DNA form, the CDR3 reads TGTGCCAGCAGCATCAGGGGGCGTGGGGCCAACGTCCTGACTTTC. It specifies CASSIRGRGANVLTF. The entire variable domain, with the rest obtained from reference TRBV5-8 and TRBJ2-6, is as follows: EAGVTQSPTHLIKTRGQQATLRCSPISGHTSVYWYQQALGLGLQFLLWYDEGEERNRGNFPPRFSGRQFPNYSSELNVNALELEDSALYLCASSIRGRGANVLTFGAGSRLTVL.

This clone was seen a few times. The chain has TRBV2 and TRBJ2-5; 8 nucleotides agree with TRBD2. Germline trimming cut 3 bases from V and 3 bases from J; bases unmatched to any gene: 9. Per germline, CDR1 SNHLY and CDR2 FYNNEI. There are 16 residues in the CDR3. The chain's CDR3 is CASSDGTSGKKETQYF. CDR3 bases: TGTGCCAGCAGTGACGGAACTAGCGGAAAAAAAGAGACCCAGTACTTC.

The rearrangement uses TRBV3-1 (or the pseudogene TRBV3-2) and TRBJ2-3, with a possible D match to TRBD2 (5 bases). Germline CDR1 is LGHDT and CDR2 is YNNKEL (reference sequence). This CDR3 has 12 amino acids. V shed 4 bases and J shed 5 bases, with 7 bases lying between them. CDR3 in DNA: TGTGCCAGCAGCCCCGAGGGAGATACGCAGTATTTT. Protein: CASSPEGDTQYF.

The V gene is TRBV6-6, the J gene TRBJ2-5; 11 bases map to TRBD1. The V and J ends lost 1 base and 5 bases, in that order; junction bases with no gene match: 3. From germline, CDR1 is MNHNY and CDR2 SVGAGI (reference sequence). The CDR3 contains 15 residues. The CDR3 reads CASSYWGQGDETQYF. Written as DNA, the CDR3 is TGTGCCAGCAGTTACTGGGGACAGGGGGACGAGACCCAGTACTTC.

The count of this clone is one. The genes are TRBV7-9 and TRBJ1-1; D perhaps matches TRBD1 (6 bases). The CDR3 has 15 residues. In germline, CDR1 is SEHNR, CDR2 FQNEAQ (reference sequence). V dropped 4 bases and J dropped 0 bases, with 12 bases sitting between them. This CDR3 is CASSSDRFMNTEAFF. The CDR3 DNA reads TGTGCCAGCAGCTCCGACAGGTTTATGAACACTGAAGCTTTCTTT.

This clone was observed a few times. The DNA for the CDR3 is TGCGCCAGCAGCCCTGGACTAGCGGACTACAATGAGCAGTTCTTC. It yields the protein CASSPGLADYNEQFF. The gene calls are TRBV5-1 and TRBJ2-1; TRBD2 matches 10 bases. The V gene end was trimmed by 4 bases and the J gene end by 3 bases; junction bases not matched to a gene: 4. The CDR3 has 15 amino acids. Germline assignment: CDR1 SGHRS and CDR2 YFSETQ.

V gene TRBV20-1 combines with J gene TRBJ2-3; D possibly corresponds to TRBD2 (5 bases). CDR1 and CDR2 from the germline V gene are DFQATT and SNEGSKA (reference sequence). This CDR3 spans 17 amino acids. V lost 3 bases and J 2 bases, leaving 21 bases between the germline ends. Here the CDR3 reads CSASGRGLPGDTDTQYF. CDR3 nucleotide sequence: TGCAGTGCTAGTGGTCGGGGTTTGCCCGGGGACACAGATACGCAGTATTTT.

The rearrangement links TRBV18 to TRBJ2-2, with 7 positions matching TRBD2. After removal of 5 bases from V and 4 bases from J, the junction contained 4 bases not matched to a gene. Germline V gene sequence: CDR1 KGHSH, CDR2 LQKENI. The CDR3 is 14 residues long. Here the CDR3 DNA reads TGTGCCAGCTCAGAATCTAGCGGCACCGGGGAGCTGTTTTTT. Its translation: CASSESSGTGELFF.

The J gene is TRBJ1-1, the V gene TRBV12-5; D is undetermined. The V end was cut by 7 bases, the J end by 0 bases, with 3 bases between. Germline CDR1 and CDR2: LGHNT and FRNRAP. The CDR3 covers 11 residues. The CDR3 is CASALNTEAFF. CDR3 bases: TGTGCTAGTGCCTTGAACACTGAAGCTTTCTTT.

The chain combines TRBV5-1 with TRBJ2-5; D is perhaps TRBD1 (6 bases). The CDR3 runs 13 residues. V lost 4 bases and J 4 bases, leaving 11 bases between the germline ends. The V gene's germline CDR1 is SGHRS and CDR2 YFSETQ. The CDR3 region has the DNA TGCGCCAGCAGCGGGACACCGAGAGAGACCCAGTACTTC. This translates into CASSGTPRETQYF. Complete variable domain (other parts from reference TRBV5-1 and TRBJ2-5): KAGVTQTPRYLIKTRGQQVTLSCSPISGHRSVSWYQQTPGQGLQFLFEYFSETQRNKGNFPGRFSGRQFSNSRSEMNVSTLELGDSALYLCASSGTPRETQYFGPGTRLLVL.

This chain connects TRBV2 to TRBJ1-2; D not resolved. V shed 7 bases and J shed 8 bases, with 11 bases lying between them. Looked up from germline, CDR1 is SNHLY and CDR2 is FYNNEI. This CDR3 has 11 residues. CDR3 DNA: TGTGCCAGCATGGTCGGTAGAGGCTACACCTTC. Amino acids: CASMVGRGYTF.

This chain links TRBV2 with TRBJ2-2; weak D call: TRBD2 (6 bases). Trimming took off 8 bases at V and 0 bases at J, with 10 bases between the two ends. The CDR3 totals 14 residues. Germline CDR1 reads SNHLY; CDR2 reads FYNNEI. In nucleotides, the CDR3 is TGTGCCAGCCGGGGGTCCGCGAACACCGGGGAGCTGTTTTTT. It encodes CASRGSANTGELFF.

The rearrangement joins TRBV20-1 to TRBJ2-2; no reliable D call. Looked up from germline, CDR1 is DFQATT and CDR2 is SNEGSKA (reference sequence). V lost 3 bases and J 0 bases, leaving 5 bases between the germline ends. CDR3 length equals 13 residues. The CDR3 loop reads CSASPANTGELFF. DNA of the CDR3: TGCAGTGCTAGTCCAGCGAACACCGGGGAGCTGTTTTTT.

The table lists this clone with a few counts. This chain joins TRBV18 and TRBJ2-5; 9 positions agree with TRBD2. The length of the CDR3 is 15 residues. V was pared by 0 bases and J by 5 bases, with 4 bases of the junction left unmatched. Germline assignment: CDR1 KGHSH and CDR2 LQKENI. CDR3 region: CASSPPLAGAETQYF. The CDR3 region has the DNA TGTGCCAGCTCACCACCTTTAGCGGGAGCGGAGACCCAGTACTTC.

The chain carries TRBV12-5 and TRBJ2-5, with D tentatively TRBD2 (7 bases). This CDR3 has 15 amino acids. The germline CDR1 and CDR2 sequences are LGHNT and FRNRAP. V was trimmed by 4 bases and J by 4 bases, leaving 16 bases between them. The CDR3 loop is CASGSDRGAGETQYF. The CDR3 DNA reads TGTGCTAGTGGTTCAGACCGGGGGGCGGGAGAGACCCAGTACTTC.

This chain uses TRBV12-3 or TRBV12-4 with TRBJ1-1; 7 bases agree with TRBD1. V gave up 5 bases and J gave up 11 bases; unmatched junction bases: 11. The CDR3 has 13 residues. The CDR3 loop reads CASSKIRGSWAFF. The CDR3 region has the DNA TGTGCCAGCAGTAAGATCAGGGGGAGTTGGGCTTTCTTT.

This clone was counted once. The gene calls are TRBV28 and TRBJ2-7; the match to TRBD1 covers 9 bases. The germline gives CDR1 MDHEN, CDR2 SYDVKM. The CDR3 is 16 residues long. J gave up 3 bases and V 3 bases, and 9 bases lay outside the gene matches. CDR3: CASSFNYETGGYEQYF. CDR3 bases: TGTGCCAGCAGTTTTAACTATGAGACAGGGGGCTACGAGCAGTACTTC.

The chain has TRBV6-5 and TRBJ2-3, with D tentatively TRBD2 (6 bases). This CDR3 is built from 14 residues. V was pared by 11 bases and J by 1 base, with 16 bases between. Per germline, CDR1 MNHEY and CDR2 SVGAGI. Here the CDR3 DNA reads TGTGCCTCAGGTTGGCCTAGCGGCACAGATACGCAGTATTTT. Translating gives CASGWPSGTDTQYF.

The chain is built from TRBV7-9 and TRBJ2-5, with D maybe TRBD1 (5 bases). The CDR3 sequence is 14 residues long. Trimming took off 2 bases at V and 1 base at J, with 8 bases between the two ends. From germline, CDR1 is SEHNR and CDR2 FQNEAQ (reference sequence). The CDR3 bases are TGTGCCAGCAGCTTAATGACAGTCCAAGAGACCCAGTACTTC. This translates into CASSLMTVQETQYF.

The genes are TRBV11-3 and TRBJ1-1, with D unclear. The CDR3 runs 11 residues. Germline lookup yields CDR1 SGHNT and CDR2 YENEEA. V lost 4 bases to trimming and J lost 7 bases, with 7 bases between them. Here the CDR3 DNA reads TGTGCCAGCAGCTCCGTCCTTGAAGCTTTCTTT. Encoded protein: CASSSVLEAFF. The complete variable domain, with remaining parts taken from reference TRBV11-3 and TRBJ1-1, reads EAGVVQSPRYKIIEKKQPVAFWCNPISGHNTLYWYLQNLGQGPELLIRYENEEAVDDSQLPKDRFSAERLKGVDSTLKIQPAELGDSAVYLCASSSVLEAFFGQGTRLTVV.

The J gene is TRBJ2-5, the V gene TRBV10-3, with D perhaps matching TRBD2 (6 bases). The CDR3 consists of 14 residues. Trimming removed 4 bases at V and 2 bases at J, with 11 bases between. CDR1 is ENHRY and CDR2 is SYGVKD in the germline V gene. CDR3 DNA: TGTGCCATCAGTGTTTCGGGAGCTCAAGAGACCCAGTACTTC. It codes for CAISVSGAQETQYF.

This clone was seen only once. The chain uses TRBV19 and TRBJ2-3, with TRBD1 matching over 8 bases. There are 15 residues in the CDR3. CDR1 and CDR2 from the germline V gene are LNHDA and SQIVND (reference sequence). V dropped 3 bases and J dropped 4; count of bases not matched to a gene: 6. The CDR3 region has the DNA TGTGCCAGTAGTATTCCCGGGACAGGTTCAGATACGCAGTATTTT. Translation gives CASSIPGTGSDTQYF.

This chain links TRBV7-2 with TRBJ2-2; D is unclear. Trimming stripped 7 bases from V and 3 bases from J, with 6 bases between. The CDR3 length is 12 residues. Germline loops: CDR1 SGHTA, CDR2 FQGNSA. The CDR3 DNA follows: TGTGCCAGCACCCTTTACACCGGGGAGCTGTTTTTT. Residues: CASTLYTGELFF.

The J gene is TRBJ2-7, the V gene TRBV28; TRBD2 agrees at 7 bases. The V segment lost 1 base and the J segment 6 bases; nucleotides outside the gene matches: 6. CDR1 and CDR2 from the germline V gene are MDHEN and SYDVKM. The CDR3 has 14 amino acids. In DNA form, the CDR3 reads TGTGCCAGCAGTTTATCTGGGGGGGTAGGCGAGCAGTACTTC. Amino acid sequence: CASSLSGGVGEQYF.

The rearrangement joins TRBV30 to TRBJ2-1; D call uncertain. This CDR3 region has 12 residues. Germline CDR1 is GTSNPN and CDR2 is SVGIG (reference sequence). V was trimmed by 0 bases and J by 10 bases, leaving 10 bases between them. As DNA, the CDR3 is TGTGCCTGGAGTGTGGGCAGAGTCGAGCAGTTCTTC. Translated, it gives CAWSVGRVEQFF. Full variable domain (remainder filled in from reference TRBV30 and TRBJ2-1): SQTIHQWPATLVQPVGSPLSLECTVEGTSNPNLYWYRQAAGRGLQLLFYSVGIGQISSEVPQNLSASRPQDRQFILSSKKLLLSDSGFYLCAWSVGRVEQFFGPGTRLTVL.

The chain recombines TRBV11-3 with TRBJ1-1; 10 bases fit TRBD1. J lost 5 bases, V lost 5 bases, and 5 bases had no gene match. Germline assignment: CDR1 SGHNT and CDR2 YENEEA. This CDR3 comprises 14 residues. CDR3 nucleotide sequence: TGTGCCAGCAGCCGGGACAGGGGTAAAACTGAAGCTTTCTTT. It codes for CASSRDRGKTEAFF.

Note on this clone: One end of the junction fails to match germline, which may point to a read error. This rearrangement joins TRBV7-2 to TRBJ2-2, with 9 bases fitting TRBD2. CDR3 length: 16 amino acids. CDR1 and CDR2 from the germline V gene are SGHTA and FQGNSA. In DNA form, the CDR3 reads TGTGCCAGCAGCTTACGGGCTAGCGGGAACTCCGGGGAGCTGTTTTTT. Protein: CASSLRASGNSGELFF.

The V call is TRBV6-4, the J call TRBJ2-7, with TRBD2 matching over 16 bases. The ends lost 3 bases at V and 6 bases at J; junction bases unmatched: 8. This CDR3 is built from 17 residues. The germline V gene has CDR1 MRHNA and CDR2 SNTAGT. CDR3 loop: CASSDPGTSGRAGEQYV. The CDR3 region has the DNA TGTGCCAGCAGTGATCCCGGGACTAGCGGGAGGGCGGGCGAGCAGTACGTC.